What follows describes a single T cell receptor (beta chain). Germline assignment: CDR1 LGHDT and CDR2 YNNKEL (reference sequence). With 8 bases clipped from V and 6 bases from J, the junction kept 4 bases outside the gene matches. This CDR3 is built from 12 residues. This sample is drawn from a study of blood T cells in healthy people across ages. The individuals who served as donors were healthy Caucasians living in Russia, aged about 6 to 100. With a J-beta primer mix and a sample-barcoded 5' primer, a second PCR ran roughly 7 to 11 cycles. TCRdb analysed the 5' RACE reads with MiXCR anew, one entry per CDR3 protein. Of 1,500,000 or so distinct CDR3 sequences listed, 45% to 70% are singletons.

The genes are TRBV3-1 and TRBJ2-1, with TRBD2 matching 7 bases. Sequencing was done on a sample of blood. This clonotype was obtained from a man aged 18-30 years in good health. The CDR3 region is CASGEGSNEQFF. For the CDR3, the DNA is TGTGCCAGCGGGGAGGGGTCCAATGAGCAGTTCTTC.